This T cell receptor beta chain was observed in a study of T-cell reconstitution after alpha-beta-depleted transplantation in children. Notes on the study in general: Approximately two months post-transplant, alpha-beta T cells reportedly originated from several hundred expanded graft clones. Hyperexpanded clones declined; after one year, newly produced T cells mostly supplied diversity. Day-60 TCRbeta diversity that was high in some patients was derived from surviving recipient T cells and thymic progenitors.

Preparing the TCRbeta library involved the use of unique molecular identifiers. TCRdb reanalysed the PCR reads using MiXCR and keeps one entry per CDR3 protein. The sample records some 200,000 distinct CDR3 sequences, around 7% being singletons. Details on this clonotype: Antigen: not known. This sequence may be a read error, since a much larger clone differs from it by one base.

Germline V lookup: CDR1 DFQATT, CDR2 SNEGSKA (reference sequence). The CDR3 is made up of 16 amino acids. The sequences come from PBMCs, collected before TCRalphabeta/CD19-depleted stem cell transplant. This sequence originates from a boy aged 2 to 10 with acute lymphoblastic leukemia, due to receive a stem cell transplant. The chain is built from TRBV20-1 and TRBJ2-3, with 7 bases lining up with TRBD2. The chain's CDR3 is CSARDLLADRTVTQYF. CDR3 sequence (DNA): TGCAGTGCTAGAGATCTTCTAGCGGATCGCACAGTTACGCAGTATTTT.